This T cell receptor beta chain is from a study of shared clonotypes between healthy human individuals. Profiling relied on immunoSEQ multiplex PCR, and the TCRdb table lists in-frame clones only, not all of them. The sample has 470,000 or so clones, 70% to 80% seen once. Trimming removed 5 bases from V and 7 bases from J, with 14 bases in between. Per germline, CDR1 MNHEY and CDR2 SMNVEV (reference sequence). This CDR3 is 13 amino acids long. Input material: PBMCs. This chain uses TRBV27 with TRBJ1-1; D gene uncertain. This receptor was obtained from a woman between 40 and 55 years old in good health. Some clones in this sample may be carry-over from other donors' samples. CDR3 nucleotide sequence: TGTGCCAGCAGTCCTCGGGCCCCCGGTGAAGCTTTCTTT. Protein sequence: CASSPRAPGEAFF.